The rows below give T cell receptor beta chains drawn from one sample of a study of PD-L1 blockade in urothelial cancer. Profiling relied on immunoSEQ multiplex PCR, and the TCRdb table lists in-frame clones only, not all of them. In the table there are some 97,000 clones, roughly nine tenths of which are singletons. The source was PBMCs, collected around atezolizumab (anti-PD-L1) treatment. All receptors derive from a woman of 80 years or more with urothelial cancer. Each CDR3 is given with its conserved first and last residue. The D gene is left open where the match is weak. The size entry is marked missing in some rows and otherwise reads once, few, many or a size class.

j_gene: TRBJ2-7
d_gene: -
v_gene: TRBV5-4
abundance: -
CDR3aa: CASSSEMSSYEQYF
CDR3nt: TGTGCCAGCAGCTCTGAAATGAGCTCCTACGAGCAGTACTTC

j_gene: TRBJ2-6
d_gene: -
v_gene: TRBV5-1
abundance: -
CDR3aa: CASSSNSGANVLTF
CDR3nt: TGCGCCAGCAGCTCCAACTCTGGGGCCAACGTCCTGACTTTC

j_gene: TRBJ2-5
d_gene: -
v_gene: TRBV5-4
abundance: -
CDR3aa: CASSLVGGETQYF
CDR3nt: TGTGCCAGCAGCTTGGTAGGGGGAGAGACCCAGTACTTC

j_gene: TRBJ2-1
d_gene: TRBD2
v_gene: TRBV6-1
abundance: -
CDR3aa: CASSSAGARIDEQFF
CDR3nt: TGTGCCAGCAGCTCAGCGGGAGCGCGGATCGATGAGCAGTTCTTC

j_gene: TRBJ2-4
d_gene: TRBD2
v_gene: TRBV29-1
abundance: -
CDR3aa: CSVGKGLAGGRGGENIQYF
CDR3nt: TGCAGCGTTGGAAAGGGACTAGCGGGAGGCAGGGGTGGGGAAAACATTCAGTACTTC

j_gene: TRBJ2-2
d_gene: TRBD1
v_gene: TRBV18
abundance: -
CDR3aa: CASTDRVIGELFF
CDR3nt: TGTGCCAGCACCGACAGGGTGATCGGGGAGCTGTTTTTT

j_gene: TRBJ2-1
d_gene: -
v_gene: TRBV7-6
abundance: -
CDR3aa: CASSPYAAGGNEQFF
CDR3nt: TGTGCCAGCAGTCCCTACGCGGCCGGGGGCAATGAGCAGTTCTTC

j_gene: TRBJ1-2
d_gene: -
v_gene: TRBV28
abundance: -
CDR3aa: CASSPPGTLYGYTF
CDR3nt: TGTGCCAGCAGTCCGCCCGGGACACTCTATGGCTACACCTTC

j_gene: TRBJ2-1
d_gene: -
v_gene: TRBV18
abundance: -
CDR3aa: CASSPADFYNEQFF
CDR3nt: TGTGCCAGCTCACCCGCTGACTTCTACAATGAGCAGTTCTTC

j_gene: TRBJ2-2
d_gene: -
v_gene: TRBV27
abundance: once
CDR3aa: CASSVPPGLSAGRLFF
CDR3nt: TGTGCCAGCAGTGTCCCCCCGGGTCTGTCGGCAGGGCGGCTGTTTTTT

j_gene: TRBJ2-6
d_gene: -
v_gene: TRBV14
abundance: -
CDR3aa: CASSRPGSGANVLTF
CDR3nt: TGTGCCAGCAGCCGGCCTGGTTCTGGGGCCAACGTCCTGACTTTC

j_gene: TRBJ1-1
d_gene: -
v_gene: TRBV27
abundance: -
CDR3aa: CASTSDGPTGRNTEAFF
CDR3nt: TGTGCCAGCACATCCGATGGTCCGACAGGCCGTAACACTGAAGCTTTCTTT

j_gene: TRBJ1-4
d_gene: -
v_gene: TRBV2
abundance: -
CDR3aa: CASRRGPRGTNEKLFF
CDR3nt: TGTGCCAGCAGAAGGGGTCCTAGGGGGACTAATGAAAAACTGTTTTTT

j_gene: TRBJ2-5
d_gene: -
v_gene: TRBV6-6
abundance: many
CDR3aa: CASSSIGLPVETQYF
CDR3nt: TGTGCCAGCAGTTCCATCGGACTACCAGTTGAGACCCAGTACTTC

j_gene: TRBJ2-2
d_gene: TRBD2
v_gene: TRBV5-5
abundance: -
CDR3aa: CASSLSVAGGPGTGELFF
CDR3nt: TGTGCCAGCAGCTTGTCGGTAGCGGGAGGGCCCGGGACCGGGGAGCTGTTTTTT

j_gene: TRBJ2-3
d_gene: TRBD2
v_gene: TRBV6-6
abundance: -
CDR3aa: CASNGLAGGKGTQYF
CDR3nt: TGTGCCAGCAACGGACTAGCGGGGGGAAAGGGTACGCAGTATTTT

j_gene: TRBJ1-1
d_gene: -
v_gene: TRBV7-2
abundance: -
CDR3aa: CASSFQRAGNTEAFF
CDR3nt: TGTGCCAGCAGCTTTCAGCGGGCGGGGAACACTGAAGCTTTCTTT

j_gene: TRBJ1-2
d_gene: -
v_gene: TRBV19
abundance: -
CDR3aa: CASTLGGALRGYTF
CDR3nt: TGTGCCAGTACCCTCGGGGGTGCGTTGCGGGGCTACACCTTC

j_gene: TRBJ2-3
d_gene: -
v_gene: TRBV5-1
abundance: -
CDR3aa: CASSLGGLTDTQYF
CDR3nt: TGCGCCAGCAGCTTGGGAGGTCTCACAGATACGCAGTATTTT

j_gene: TRBJ2-1
d_gene: -
v_gene: TRBV5-8
abundance: -
CDR3aa: CASSRLDLLEEYNEQFF
CDR3nt: TGTGCCAGCAGCCGACTCGATTTGCTGGAGGAATACAATGAGCAGTTCTTC

j_gene: TRBJ2-7
d_gene: -
v_gene: TRBV7-2
abundance: -
CDR3aa: CASSSQAPYEQYF
CDR3nt: TGTGCCAGCAGCTCACAGGCCCCCTACGAGCAGTACTTC

j_gene: TRBJ1-5
d_gene: -
v_gene: TRBV5-1
abundance: -
CDR3aa: CASSLVPDMNQPQHF
CDR3nt: TGCGCCAGCAGCTTGGTTCCCGACATGAATCAGCCCCAGCATTTT

j_gene: TRBJ2-1
d_gene: TRBD2
v_gene: TRBV28
abundance: -
CDR3aa: CASSPPGLAAYNEQFF
CDR3nt: TGTGCCAGCAGTCCACCGGGACTAGCGGCTTACAATGAGCAGTTCTTC

j_gene: TRBJ2-1
d_gene: -
v_gene: TRBV2
abundance: once
CDR3aa: CASRRLTGSSYNEQFF
CDR3nt: TGTGCCAGCAGGAGGTTGACCGGGAGCTCCTACAATGAGCAGTTCTTC

j_gene: TRBJ2-1
d_gene: TRBD2
v_gene: TRBV2
abundance: -
CDR3aa: CASSDNSGKAYNEQFF
CDR3nt: TGTGCCAGCAGTGACAATAGCGGGAAGGCCTACAATGAGCAGTTCTTC

j_gene: TRBJ1-1
d_gene: -
v_gene: TRBV9
abundance: -
CDR3aa: CASSVADSSPYTEAFF
CDR3nt: TGTGCCAGCAGCGTAGCCGACAGCAGTCCATACACTGAAGCTTTCTTT

j_gene: TRBJ2-7
d_gene: TRBD2
v_gene: TRBV11-2
abundance: -
CDR3aa: CASSRTSGDISYEQYF
CDR3nt: TGTGCCAGCAGCCGGACTAGCGGGGATATCTCCTACGAGCAGTACTTC

j_gene: TRBJ1-1
d_gene: TRBD1
v_gene: TRBV7-3
abundance: -
CDR3aa: CASSSDRDTEAFF
CDR3nt: TGTGCCAGCAGCTCGGACAGGGACACTGAAGCTTTCTTT

j_gene: TRBJ2-5
d_gene: -
v_gene: TRBV7-7
abundance: once
CDR3aa: CASSLSGSETQYF
CDR3nt: TGTGCCAGCAGCTTGAGCGGGTCGGAGACCCAGTACTTC

j_gene: TRBJ1-1
d_gene: -
v_gene: TRBV5-1
abundance: -
CDR3aa: CASSNRDISRGNTEAFF
CDR3nt: TGCGCCAGCAGCAACCGGGACATAAGTCGGGGGAACACTGAAGCTTTCTTT

j_gene: TRBJ2-7
d_gene: -
v_gene: TRBV5-4
abundance: -
CDR3aa: CASSLVEMREQYF
CDR3nt: TGTGCCAGCAGCTTGGTGGAGATGCGGGAGCAGTACTTC

j_gene: TRBJ2-2
d_gene: -
v_gene: TRBV5-4
abundance: -
CDR3aa: CASSSAGLGTGELFF
CDR3nt: TGTGCCAGCAGCTCGGCGGGATTGGGTACCGGGGAGCTGTTTTTT

j_gene: TRBJ2-7
d_gene: -
v_gene: TRBV6-1
abundance: few
CDR3aa: CASSEINRAREQYF
CDR3nt: TGTGCCAGCAGTGAAATAAACAGGGCGAGGGAGCAGTACTTC

j_gene: TRBJ2-6
d_gene: -
v_gene: TRBV5-4
abundance: -
CDR3aa: CASSFGGSSGANVLTF
CDR3nt: TGTGCCAGCAGCTTTGGAGGTAGCTCTGGGGCCAACGTCCTGACTTTC

j_gene: TRBJ2-7
d_gene: -
v_gene: TRBV18
abundance: -
CDR3aa: CASSGTTEGEQYF
CDR3nt: TGTGCCAGCTCGGGGACAACCGAGGGGGAGCAGTACTTC

j_gene: TRBJ2-7
d_gene: TRBD1
v_gene: TRBV4-2
abundance: -
CDR3aa: CASSQTTGTGDSYEQYF
CDR3nt: TGTGCCAGCAGCCAAACAACCGGGACAGGGGACTCCTACGAGCAGTACTTC

j_gene: TRBJ2-5
d_gene: TRBD2
v_gene: TRBV9
abundance: -
CDR3aa: CASSPRVAGGETQYF
CDR3nt: TGTGCCAGCAGCCCTAGGGTAGCGGGAGGGGAGACCCAGTACTTC

j_gene: TRBJ1-1
d_gene: -
v_gene: TRBV5-1
abundance: -
CDR3aa: CASSREGRAENTEAFF
CDR3nt: TGCGCCAGCAGCCGGGAGGGTCGGGCAGAGAACACTGAAGCTTTCTTT

j_gene: TRBJ1-2
d_gene: TRBD1
v_gene: TRBV19
abundance: -
CDR3aa: CASSARQGVGEGYTF
CDR3nt: TGTGCCAGTAGTGCCAGACAGGGAGTCGGAGAAGGCTACACCTTC

j_gene: TRBJ1-1
d_gene: -
v_gene: TRBV7-9
abundance: -
CDR3aa: CASSAHSTAPEAFF
CDR3nt: TGTGCCAGCAGCGCACACTCGACAGCCCCTGAAGCTTTCTTT

j_gene: TRBJ2-5
d_gene: -
v_gene: TRBV20-1
abundance: -
CDR3aa: CSARRQETQYF
CDR3nt: TGCAGTGCTAGACGGCAAGAGACCCAGTACTTC

j_gene: TRBJ1-4
d_gene: -
v_gene: TRBV27
abundance: -
CDR3aa: CASSDRPGGTNEKLFF
CDR3nt: TGTGCCAGCAGTGATCGTCCCGGCGGAACTAATGAAAAACTGTTTTTT

j_gene: TRBJ1-1
d_gene: -
v_gene: TRBV6-6
abundance: -
CDR3aa: CASRTDSGRTEAFF
CDR3nt: TGTGCCAGCAGAACAGACAGTGGTCGCACTGAAGCTTTCTTT

j_gene: TRBJ1-1
d_gene: -
v_gene: TRBV6-1
abundance: -
CDR3aa: CASSEGLYAEAFF
CDR3nt: TGTGCCAGCAGTGAAGGGCTTTATGCTGAAGCTTTCTTT

j_gene: TRBJ1-2
d_gene: -
v_gene: TRBV29-1
abundance: -
CDR3aa: CSVDPRVGNYGYTF
CDR3nt: TGCAGCGTTGATCCCAGGGTGGGAAACTATGGCTACACCTTC

j_gene: TRBJ2-7
d_gene: TRBD2
v_gene: TRBV6-6
abundance: -
CDR3aa: CASSYGLAGPPYEQYF
CDR3nt: TGTGCCAGCAGTTACGGCTTAGCGGGGCCTCCCTACGAGCAGTACTTC

j_gene: TRBJ2-1
d_gene: TRBD2
v_gene: TRBV28
abundance: -
CDR3aa: CASRFWTSGSNNEQFF
CDR3nt: TGTGCCAGCAGGTTCTGGACTAGCGGGAGTAACAATGAGCAGTTCTTC

j_gene: TRBJ2-1
d_gene: TRBD1
v_gene: TRBV6-1
abundance: -
CDR3aa: CASTRGTGSYNEQFF
CDR3nt: TGTGCCAGCACCAGGGGGACAGGGTCCTACAATGAGCAGTTCTTC

j_gene: TRBJ2-3
d_gene: -
v_gene: TRBV7-7
abundance: -
CDR3aa: CASSPHSRDGTDTQYF
CDR3nt: TGTGCCAGCAGCCCCCATAGCAGGGATGGCACAGATACGCAGTATTTT

j_gene: TRBJ2-7
d_gene: -
v_gene: TRBV28
abundance: -
CDR3aa: CASSSYLPSAYEQYF
CDR3nt: TGTGCCAGCAGTTCCTACCTACCGAGCGCCTACGAGCAGTACTTC